Shown below are 17 T cell receptor beta chains from a single sample sequenced in a study of T cells in Graves' hyperthyroidism and ophthalmopathy. TCR beta CDR3 regions were amplified from RNA. In the first-round RT-PCR of the TCR CDR3, the HTBI primer set was used. One entry per CDR3 protein, called by TCRdb with MiXCR from the multiplex PCR reads. Of around 690,000 distinct CDR3 sequences in the sample, approximately 15% were seen once. Sequencing input: blood. All receptors derive from a man aged 50 or older with Graves' hyperthyroidism.

This chain uses TRBV18 with TRBJ2-4; no definite D call. V gave up 3 bases and J gave up 0 bases, with 9 bases separating them. This CDR3 comprises 15 residues. The germline gives CDR1 KGHSH, CDR2 LQKENI. The CDR3 nucleotides read TGTGCCAGCTCACCCATGGCGGTAGCCAAAAACATTCAGTACTTC. It yields the protein CASSPMAVAKNIQYF.

This chain uses TRBV2 with TRBJ1-5; unclear D gene. Deletions cut 0 bases from V and 3 bases from J, with 6 bases between. Per germline, CDR1 SNHLY and CDR2 FYNNEI. This CDR3 has 14 amino acids. Written as DNA, the CDR3 is TGTGCCAGCAGTGAAGCGCAAGTCAATCAGCCCCAGCATTTT. Residues: CASSEAQVNQPQHF.

This clonotype has at least ten counts. In nucleotides, the CDR3 is TGTGCCAGCAGCCCGAAGGGACCCTACGAGCAGTACTTC. This encodes CASSPKGPYEQYF. This rearrangement joins TRBV7-9 to TRBJ2-7; possibly TRBD1 or TRBD2 for D (5 bases each). The CDR3 has 13 residues. Germline V gives CDR1 SEHNR, CDR2 FQNEAQ (reference sequence). The V end was cut by 5 bases, the J end by 2 bases, with 10 bases between.

This clonotype was counted between two and nine times. The chain has TRBV28 and TRBJ2-5; no reliable D call. In germline, CDR1 is MDHEN, CDR2 SYDVKM. Trimming stripped 3 bases from V and 3 bases from J, with 11 bases between. The CDR3 consists of 14 residues. CDR3 bases: TGTGCCAGCAGTTTTGTTGGAGTAGAAGAGACCCAGTACTTC. It specifies CASSFVGVEETQYF.

Ten or more counts support this clonotype. The chain couples TRBV28 to TRBJ2-7; D is ambiguous. This CDR3 region has 12 residues. Germline V gene data show CDR1 as MDHEN and CDR2 as SYDVKM. Between the trimmed V and J ends, which lost 2 bases and 6 bases, there was a span of 8 bases. This CDR3 is CASSLGPIEQYF. The DNA of the CDR3 is TGTGCCAGCAGTTTAGGCCCCATCGAGCAGTACTTC.

The chain uses TRBV19 and TRBJ1-4, with 7 bases identical to TRBD1. The CDR3 covers 14 residues. CDR1 is LNHDA and CDR2 is SQIVND in the germline V gene (reference sequence). The trim removed 10 bases at V and 6 bases at J, leaving 11 bases unmatched. This chain's CDR3 is CATQHRGGDEKLFF. The CDR3 region has the DNA TGTGCCACCCAACACAGGGGAGGAGATGAAAAACTGTTTTTT.

This clonotype has more than one count but fewer than ten. The chain has TRBV12-3 or TRBV12-4 and TRBJ2-2; D call uncertain. CDR3 length: 14 residues. V lost 8 bases, J lost 8 bases, and 18 bases lay in between. The CDR3 sequence: CASSPGGSRGELFF. In nucleotides, the CDR3 is TGTGCCAGCTCCCCGGGCGGCTCACGTGGGGAGCTGTTTTTT.

This clonotype was seen many times. The gene calls are TRBV9 and TRBJ2-7; the D gene is possibly TRBD2 (5 bases). V was shortened by 0 bases and J by 1 base, with 11 bases between the two germline ends. Germline values: CDR1 SGDLS, CDR2 YYNGEE. The CDR3 has 15 residues. CDR3 sequence (DNA): TGTGCCAGCAGCGTAGGGAATTCGGGGTCCTACGAGCAGTACTTC. Its translation: CASSVGNSGSYEQYF.

This clonotype appeared a few times. The rearrangement uses TRBV11-2 and TRBJ2-7; D tentatively fits TRBD1 or TRBD2 (7 bases each). Deletions cut 5 bases from V and 0 bases from J, with 14 bases between. CDR3 length equals 15 residues. CDR1 and CDR2 (germline): SGHAT, FQNNGV. DNA of the CDR3: TGTGCCAGCAGCATCGGCAGGGGGGGCTCCTACGAGCAGTACTTC. It is translated as CASSIGRGGSYEQYF.

V gene TRBV18 combines with J gene TRBJ2-1; TRBD2 is a possible D gene (6 bases). The CDR3 is made up of 17 amino acids. CDR1 is KGHSH, CDR2 LQKENI, per germline. The germline V and J ends were trimmed by 2 bases and 0 bases, with 14 bases remaining between them. This CDR3 is CASSPAGLASSYNEQFF. The CDR3 bases are TGTGCCAGCTCACCAGCGGGGCTGGCCAGCTCCTACAATGAGCAGTTCTTC.

Concerning this clonotype itself: The junction and the germline gene differ at one end; a read error may be behind it. The rearrangement joins TRBV30 to TRBJ2-7; 11 nucleotides match TRBD2. The CDR3 consists of 15 residues. Germline lookup yields CDR1 GTSNPN and CDR2 SVGIG (reference sequence). CDR3 DNA sequence: TGTGCCTGGAGTAGACTAGCGGGGAGCTCCTACCAGCAGTACTTC. Translation: CAWSRLAGSSYQQYF.

The chain recombines TRBV7-6 with TRBJ1-2; D ambiguous. V was clipped by 5 bases and J by 10 bases, with 17 bases between them. CDR3 length: 13 amino acids. Germline V lookup: CDR1 SGHVS, CDR2 FNYEAQ. CDR3 coding DNA: TGTGCCAGCAGCCCCGGGCCCCAATGGGCCTACACCTTC. Protein product: CASSPGPQWAYTF. Supplemented by reference TRBV7-6 and TRBJ1-2, the full variable domain reads GAGVSQSPRYKVTKRGQDVALRCDPISGHVSLYWYRQALGQGPEFLTYFNYEAQQDKSGLPNDRFSAERPEGSISTLTIQRTEQRDSAMYRCASSPGPQWAYTFGSGTRLTVV.

This clonotype was observed at least ten times. CDR3 in DNA: TGTGCCAGCAGACGGGGACTTAGCTCCTACGAGCAGTACTTC. Its translation is CASRRGLSSYEQYF. The chain links TRBV6-1 to TRBJ2-7, with a tentative D call TRBD2 (6 bases). The CDR3 is made up of 14 amino acids. Trimming removed 6 bases at V and 0 bases at J, with 12 bases between. CDR1 and CDR2 (germline): MNHNS, SASEGT.

V gene TRBV5-6 combines with J gene TRBJ2-7, with a weak D call TRBD2 (5 bases). Germline CDR1 and CDR2: SGHDT and YYEEEE. Trimming left V 7 bases short and J 0 bases short, with 17 bases between. This CDR3 contains 15 residues. The CDR3 spells CASATFGGSSYEQYF. CDR3 coding DNA: TGTGCCAGCGCAACATTCGGCGGGTCCTCCTACGAGCAGTACTTC.

This chain uses TRBV4-3 with TRBJ1-4, with a possible D match to TRBD1 (5 bases). Trimming pared 0 bases from V and 7 bases from J, leaving 12 bases between. CDR3 length equals 15 residues. Germline V CDR1 and CDR2: LGHNA, YSLEER. CDR3 bases: TGCGCCAGCAGCCAAGATGGGGGGGTTTCTGAAAAACTGTTTTTT. Amino acids: CASSQDGGVSEKLFF.

The sample holds a few counts of this clonotype. This rearrangement joins TRBV7-9 to TRBJ1-1, with unresolved D. The germline V gene encodes CDR1 SEHNR and CDR2 FQNEAQ (reference sequence). The CDR3 runs 13 residues. V lost 5 bases to trimming and J lost 5 bases, with 12 bases between them. The CDR3 DNA sequence: TGTGCCAGCAGCCCCCAGATTAGGACTGAAGCTTTCTTT. Protein: CASSPQIRTEAFF.

The gene calls are TRBV15 and TRBJ2-1, with TRBD2 matching 8 bases. CDR1 is LNHNV and CDR2 is YYDKDF in the germline V gene (reference sequence). The junction had 13 bases not matched to a gene; V was cut back by 5 bases and J by 7 bases. This CDR3 is built from 16 residues. The CDR3, as DNA: TGTGCCACCAGCTGGGGAGGAGCGGGAGCCGGGAATGAGCAGTTCTTC. As protein: CATSWGGAGAGNEQFF.